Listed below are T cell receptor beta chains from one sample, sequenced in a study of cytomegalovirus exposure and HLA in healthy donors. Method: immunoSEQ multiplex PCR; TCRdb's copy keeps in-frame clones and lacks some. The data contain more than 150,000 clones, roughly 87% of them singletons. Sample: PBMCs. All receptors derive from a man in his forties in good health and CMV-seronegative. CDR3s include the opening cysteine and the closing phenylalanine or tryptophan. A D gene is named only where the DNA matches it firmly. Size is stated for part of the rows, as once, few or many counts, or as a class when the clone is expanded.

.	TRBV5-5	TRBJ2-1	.	CASSSSSYNEQFF	TGTGCCAGCAGCTCGAGCTCCTACAATGAGCAGTTCTTC
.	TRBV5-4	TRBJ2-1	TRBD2	CASSLGLAHSYNEQFF	TGTGCCAGCAGCTTGGGACTAGCGCATTCCTACAATGAGCAGTTCTTC
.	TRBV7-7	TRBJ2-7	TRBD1	CASSLDRGLEQYF	TGTGCTAGCAGCTTGGACAGGGGGCTGGAGCAGTACTTC
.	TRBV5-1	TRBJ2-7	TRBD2	CASSLGGEKTYEQYF	TGCGCCAGCAGCCTGGGGGGGGAAAAAACCTACGAGCAGTACTTC
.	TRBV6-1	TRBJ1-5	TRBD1	CASSGRDRGREPQHF	TGTGCCAGCAGTGGCCGGGACAGGGGTCGGGAGCCCCAGCATTTT
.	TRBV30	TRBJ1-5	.	CAWTRQLDQPQHF	TGTGCCTGGACCCGACAGTTGGATCAGCCCCAGCATTTT
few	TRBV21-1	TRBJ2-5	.	CASSKEELAENQETQYF	TGTGCCAGCAGCAAAGAGGAACTAGCGGAGAACCAAGAGACCCAGTACTTC
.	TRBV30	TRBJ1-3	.	CAWTPPGEIGNTIYF	TGTGCCTGGACCCCGCCGGGGGAAATCGGAAACACCATATATTTT
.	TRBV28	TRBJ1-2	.	CASSSPGNYGYTF	TGTGCCAGCAGTTCCCCAGGGAACTATGGCTATACCTTC
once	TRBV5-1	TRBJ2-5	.	CASSHSLPLQETQYF	TGCGCCAGCAGCCACAGTTTACCACTGCAAGAGACCCAGTACTTC
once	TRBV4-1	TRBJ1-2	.	CASSQANTVPQQGYGYTF	TGCGCCAGCAGCCAAGCTAACACGGTGCCCCAACAGGGCTATGGCTACACCTTC
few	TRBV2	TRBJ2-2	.	CASTLGQKNTGELFF	TGTGCCAGCACACTAGGACAGAAGAACACCGGGGAGCTGTTTTTT
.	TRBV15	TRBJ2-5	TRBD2	CATSRGLSPGGGRETQYF	TGTGCCACCAGCAGAGGTTTAAGCCCCGGGGGGGGCCGGGAGACCCAGTACTTC
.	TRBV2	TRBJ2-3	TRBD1	CASSPRGPATDTQYF	TGTGCCAGCAGTCCAAGGGGGCCCGCCACAGATACGCAGTATTTT
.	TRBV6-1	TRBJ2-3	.	CASSDLQGTDTQYF	TGTGCCAGCAGTGATCTACAGGGCACAGATACGCAGTATTTT
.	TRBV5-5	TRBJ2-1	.	CASTPQSSDNEQFF	TGTGCCAGCACCCCCCAAAGCAGCGACAATGAGCAGTTCTTC
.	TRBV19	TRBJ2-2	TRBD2	CAIGRGAGELFF	TGTGCCATAGGCCGGGGGGCCGGGGAGCTGTTTTTT
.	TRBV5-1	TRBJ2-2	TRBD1	CASRIPGTGLTGELFF	TGCGCCAGCAGAATTCCCGGGACAGGGCTCACCGGGGAGCTGTTTTTT
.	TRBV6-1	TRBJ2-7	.	CASSVWAGNTYEQYF	TGTGCCAGCAGTGTTTGGGCGGGCAACACCTACGAGCAGTACTTC
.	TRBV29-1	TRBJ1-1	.	CSVLPRYPGTEAFF	TGCAGCGTCCTACCCCGGTACCCAGGGACTGAAGCTTTCTTT
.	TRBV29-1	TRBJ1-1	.	CSVEDGGSLTTAFF	TGCAGCGTTGAAGATGGGGGGAGTCTTACGACAGCTTTCTTT
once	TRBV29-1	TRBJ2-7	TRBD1	CSVAQGGEQYF	TGCAGCGTGGCACAGGGGGGCGAGCAGTACTTC